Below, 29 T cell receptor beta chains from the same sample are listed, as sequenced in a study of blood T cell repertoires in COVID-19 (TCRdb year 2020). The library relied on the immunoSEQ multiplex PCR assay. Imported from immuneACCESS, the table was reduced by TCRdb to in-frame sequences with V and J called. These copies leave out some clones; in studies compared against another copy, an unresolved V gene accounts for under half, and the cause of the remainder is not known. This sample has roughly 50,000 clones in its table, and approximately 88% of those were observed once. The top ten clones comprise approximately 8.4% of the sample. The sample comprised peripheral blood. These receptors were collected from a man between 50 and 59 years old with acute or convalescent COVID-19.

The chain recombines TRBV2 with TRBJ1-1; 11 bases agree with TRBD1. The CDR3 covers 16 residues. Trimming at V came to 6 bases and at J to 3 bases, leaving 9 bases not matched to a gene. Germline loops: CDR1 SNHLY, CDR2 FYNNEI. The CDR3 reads CASRRGQGVWDTEAFF. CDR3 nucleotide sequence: TGTGCCAGCAGGAGGGGACAGGGGGTTTGGGACACTGAAGCTTTCTTT.

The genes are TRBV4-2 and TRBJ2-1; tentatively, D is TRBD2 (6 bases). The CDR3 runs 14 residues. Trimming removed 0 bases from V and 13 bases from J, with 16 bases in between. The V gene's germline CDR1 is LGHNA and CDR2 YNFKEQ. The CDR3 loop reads CASSQDWDRDSQFF. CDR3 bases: TGTGCCAGCAGCCAAGATTGGGACCGGGACTCTCAGTTCTTC.

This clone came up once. CDR3 in DNA: TGTGCCAGAACCCGGACAGGGATGGGGGCCAGCAATCAGCCCCAGCATTTT. Its protein product is CARTRTGMGASNQPQHF. The V call is TRBV5-3, the J call TRBJ1-5, with 8 bases matching TRBD1. TRBV5-3 has ORF status, its function being uncertain. The V segment lost 6 bases and the J segment 1 base; nucleotides outside the gene matches: 12. This CDR3 contains 17 residues.

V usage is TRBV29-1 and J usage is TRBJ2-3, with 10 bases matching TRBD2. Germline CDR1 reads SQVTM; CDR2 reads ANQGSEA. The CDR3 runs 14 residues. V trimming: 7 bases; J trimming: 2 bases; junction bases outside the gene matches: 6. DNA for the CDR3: TGCAGCGCGGCTAGCGGGGGATTCACAGATACGCAGTATTTT. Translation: CSAASGGFTDTQYF.

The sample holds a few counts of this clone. The CDR3 sequence: CATSERGPVDTQYF. The CDR3 DNA follows: TGTGCCACCAGTGAAAGGGGGCCGGTGGATACGCAGTATTTT. V is TRBV24-1 and J is TRBJ2-3; TRBD1 aligns across 7 bases. The CDR3 has 14 amino acids. Germline values: CDR1 KGHDR, CDR2 SFDVKD. V dropped 4 bases and J dropped 6; count of bases not matched to a gene: 6.

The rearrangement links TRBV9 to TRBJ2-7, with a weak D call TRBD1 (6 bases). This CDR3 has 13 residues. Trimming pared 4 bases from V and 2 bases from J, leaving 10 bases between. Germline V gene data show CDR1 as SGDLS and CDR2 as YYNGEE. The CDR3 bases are TGTGCCAGCAGCCCTACAGGGCCCTACGAGCAGTACTTC. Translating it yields CASSPTGPYEQYF.

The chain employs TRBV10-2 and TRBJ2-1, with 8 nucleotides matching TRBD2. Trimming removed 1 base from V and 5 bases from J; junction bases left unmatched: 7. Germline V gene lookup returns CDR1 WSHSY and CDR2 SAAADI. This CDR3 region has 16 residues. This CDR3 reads CASSELIGRAHNEQFF. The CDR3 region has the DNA TGCGCCAGCAGTGAGTTAATCGGGAGGGCCCACAATGAGCAGTTCTTC.

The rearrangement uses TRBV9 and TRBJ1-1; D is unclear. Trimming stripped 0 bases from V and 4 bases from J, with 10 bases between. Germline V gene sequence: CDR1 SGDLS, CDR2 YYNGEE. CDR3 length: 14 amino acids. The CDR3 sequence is CASSVEGGGTEAFF. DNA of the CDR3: TGTGCCAGCAGCGTAGAGGGCGGAGGCACTGAAGCTTTCTTT.

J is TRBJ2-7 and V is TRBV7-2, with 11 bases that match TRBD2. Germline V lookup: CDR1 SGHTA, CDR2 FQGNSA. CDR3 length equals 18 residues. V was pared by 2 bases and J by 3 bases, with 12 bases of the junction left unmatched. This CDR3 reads CASSLSNSGLAVFYEQYF. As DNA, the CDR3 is TGTGCCAGCAGCTTAAGTAATTCGGGACTAGCGGTCTTCTACGAGCAGTACTTC. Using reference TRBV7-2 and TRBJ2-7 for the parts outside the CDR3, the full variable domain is GAGVSQSPSNKVTEKGKDVELRCDPISGHTALYWYRQSLGQGLEFLIYFQGNSAPDKSGLPSDRFSAERTGGSVSTLTIQRTQQEDSAVYLCASSLSNSGLAVFYEQYFGPGTRLTVT.

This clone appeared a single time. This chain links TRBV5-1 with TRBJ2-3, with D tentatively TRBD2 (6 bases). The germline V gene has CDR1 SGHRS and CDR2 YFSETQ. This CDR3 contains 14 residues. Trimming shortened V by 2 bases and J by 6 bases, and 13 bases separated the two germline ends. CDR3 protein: CASSFGTPADTQYF. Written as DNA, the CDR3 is TGCGCCAGCAGCTTCGGGACTCCTGCGGATACGCAGTATTTT. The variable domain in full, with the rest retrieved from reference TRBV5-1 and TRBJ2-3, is KAGVTQTPRYLIKTRGQQVTLSCSPISGHRSVSWYQQTPGQGLQFLFEYFSETQRNKGNFPGRFSGRQFSNSRSEMNVSTLELGDSALYLCASSFGTPADTQYFGPGTRLTVL.

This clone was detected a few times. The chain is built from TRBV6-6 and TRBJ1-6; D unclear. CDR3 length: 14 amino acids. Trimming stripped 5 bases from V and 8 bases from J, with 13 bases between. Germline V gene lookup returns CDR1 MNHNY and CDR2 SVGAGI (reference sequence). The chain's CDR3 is CASSNEPGDSPLHF. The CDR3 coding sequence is TGTGCCAGCAGTAACGAGCCTGGAGATTCACCCCTCCACTTT.

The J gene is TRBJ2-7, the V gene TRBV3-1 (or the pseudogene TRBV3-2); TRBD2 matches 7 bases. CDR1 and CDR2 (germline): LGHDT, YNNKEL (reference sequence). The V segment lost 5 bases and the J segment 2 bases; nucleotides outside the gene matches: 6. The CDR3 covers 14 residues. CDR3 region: CASSSAGPPYEQYF. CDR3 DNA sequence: TGTGCCAGCAGCTCAGCGGGGCCTCCCTACGAGCAGTACTTC.

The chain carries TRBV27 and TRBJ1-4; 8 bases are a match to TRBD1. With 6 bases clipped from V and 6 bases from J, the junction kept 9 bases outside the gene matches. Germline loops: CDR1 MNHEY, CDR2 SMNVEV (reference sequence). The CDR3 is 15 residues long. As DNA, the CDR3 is TGTGCCAGCAGGGGTTTACAGGGGGAACATGAAAAACTGTTTTTT. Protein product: CASRGLQGEHEKLFF.

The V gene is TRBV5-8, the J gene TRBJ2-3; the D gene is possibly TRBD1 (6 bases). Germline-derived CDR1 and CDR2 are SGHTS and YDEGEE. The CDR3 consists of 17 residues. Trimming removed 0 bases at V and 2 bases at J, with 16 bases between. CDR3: CASSLVKGQRPTDTQYF. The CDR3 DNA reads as TGTGCCAGCAGCTTGGTAAAAGGACAGAGACCCACAGATACGCAGTATTTT.

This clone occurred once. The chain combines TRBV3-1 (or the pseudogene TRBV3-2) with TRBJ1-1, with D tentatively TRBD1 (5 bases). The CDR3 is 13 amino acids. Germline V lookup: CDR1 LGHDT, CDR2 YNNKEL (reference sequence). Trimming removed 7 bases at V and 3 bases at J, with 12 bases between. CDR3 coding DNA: TGTGCCAGCACCGTCCGGGGGGACACTGAAGCTTTCTTT. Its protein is CASTVRGDTEAFF.

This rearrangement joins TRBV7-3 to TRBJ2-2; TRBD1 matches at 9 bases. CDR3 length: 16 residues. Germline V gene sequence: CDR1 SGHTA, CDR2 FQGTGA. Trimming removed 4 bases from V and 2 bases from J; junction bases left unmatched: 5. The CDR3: CASSYTGGANTGELFF. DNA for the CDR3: TGTGCCAGCAGCTACACAGGGGGCGCCAACACCGGGGAGCTGTTTTTT.

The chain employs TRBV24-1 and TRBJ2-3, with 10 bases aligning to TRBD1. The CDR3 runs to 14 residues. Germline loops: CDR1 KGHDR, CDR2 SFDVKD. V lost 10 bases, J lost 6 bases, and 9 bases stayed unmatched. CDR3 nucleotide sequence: TGTGCCACACGACCCGGGACAGGGGTTGATACGCAGTATTTT. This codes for CATRPGTGVDTQYF.

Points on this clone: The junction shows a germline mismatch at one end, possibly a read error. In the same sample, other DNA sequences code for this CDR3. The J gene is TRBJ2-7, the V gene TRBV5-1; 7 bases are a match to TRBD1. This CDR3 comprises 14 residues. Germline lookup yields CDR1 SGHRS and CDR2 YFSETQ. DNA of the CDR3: TGCGCTAGCAGTTCGAACCTCGGGACAGAGGAGCAGTACTTC. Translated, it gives CASSSNLGTEEQYF.

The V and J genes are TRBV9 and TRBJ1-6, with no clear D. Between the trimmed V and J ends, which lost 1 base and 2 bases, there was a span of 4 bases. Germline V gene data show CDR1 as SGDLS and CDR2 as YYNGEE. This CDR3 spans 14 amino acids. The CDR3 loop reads CASSVSTYNSPLHF. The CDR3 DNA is TGTGCCAGCAGCGTAAGCACCTATAATTCACCCCTCCACTTT.

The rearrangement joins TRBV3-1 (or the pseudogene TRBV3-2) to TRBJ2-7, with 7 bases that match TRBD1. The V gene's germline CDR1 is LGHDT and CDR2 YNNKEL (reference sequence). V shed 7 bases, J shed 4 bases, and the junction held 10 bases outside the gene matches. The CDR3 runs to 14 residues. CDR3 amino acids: CASTRTGAPYEQYF. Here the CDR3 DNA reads TGTGCCAGCACCCGAACAGGGGCACCATACGAGCAGTACTTC.

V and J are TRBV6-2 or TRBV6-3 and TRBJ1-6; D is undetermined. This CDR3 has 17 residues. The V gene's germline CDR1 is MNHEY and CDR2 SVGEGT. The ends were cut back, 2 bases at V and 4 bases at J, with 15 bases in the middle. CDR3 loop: CASSYQLTSGYNSPLHF. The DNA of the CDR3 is TGTGCCAGCAGTTACCAACTGACAAGTGGGTATAATTCACCCCTCCACTTT.

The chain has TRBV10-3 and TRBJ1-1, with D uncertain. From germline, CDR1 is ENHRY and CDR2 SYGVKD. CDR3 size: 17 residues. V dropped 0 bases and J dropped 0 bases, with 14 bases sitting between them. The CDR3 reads CAISESESGLMNTEAFF. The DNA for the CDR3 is TGTGCCATCAGTGAGTCAGAGTCAGGTCTCATGAACACTGAAGCTTTCTTT.

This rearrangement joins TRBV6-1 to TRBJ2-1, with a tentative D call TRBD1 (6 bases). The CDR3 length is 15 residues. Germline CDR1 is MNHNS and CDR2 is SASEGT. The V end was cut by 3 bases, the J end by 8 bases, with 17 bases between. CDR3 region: CASSESWDIVDEQFF. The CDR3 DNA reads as TGTGCCAGCAGTGAGTCCTGGGACATTGTCGATGAGCAGTTCTTC.

The CDR3 DNA reads as TGTGCCAGCAGCTCAGCGGGGAGACCGGACAATGAGCAGTTCTTC. Protein sequence: CASSSAGRPDNEQFF. The chain combines TRBV13 with TRBJ2-1; TRBD2 matches at 7 bases. Trimming removed 4 bases from V and 5 bases from J; junction bases left unmatched: 8. This CDR3 contains 15 residues. Germline CDR1 and CDR2: PRHDT and FYEKMQ (reference sequence).

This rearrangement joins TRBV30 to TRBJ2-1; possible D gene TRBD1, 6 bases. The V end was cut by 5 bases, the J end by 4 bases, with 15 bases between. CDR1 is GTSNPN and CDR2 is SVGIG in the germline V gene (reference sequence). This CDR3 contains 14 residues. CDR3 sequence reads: CAWSMDSQYNEQFF. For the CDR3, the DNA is TGTGCCTGGTCGATGGACAGCCAGTACAATGAGCAGTTCTTC.

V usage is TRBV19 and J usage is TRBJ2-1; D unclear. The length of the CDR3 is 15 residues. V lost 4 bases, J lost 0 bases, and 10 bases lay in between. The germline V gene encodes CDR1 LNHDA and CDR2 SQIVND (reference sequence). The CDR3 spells CASSRPRSSYNEQFF. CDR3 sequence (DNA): TGTGCCAGTAGTAGGCCGCGGAGCTCCTACAATGAGCAGTTCTTC.

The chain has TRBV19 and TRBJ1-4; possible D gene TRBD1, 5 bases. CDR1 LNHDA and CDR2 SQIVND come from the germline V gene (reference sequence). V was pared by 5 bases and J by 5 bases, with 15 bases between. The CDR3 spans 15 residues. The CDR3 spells CASSPRQFANEKLFF. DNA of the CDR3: TGTGCCAGTAGTCCCCGACAGTTCGCCAATGAAAAACTGTTTTTT.

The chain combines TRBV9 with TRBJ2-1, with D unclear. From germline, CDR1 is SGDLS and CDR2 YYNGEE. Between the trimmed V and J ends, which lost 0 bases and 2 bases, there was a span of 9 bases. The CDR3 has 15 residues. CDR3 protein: CASSVDGVTYNEQFF. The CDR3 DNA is TGTGCCAGCAGCGTAGACGGAGTTACCTACAATGAGCAGTTCTTC.

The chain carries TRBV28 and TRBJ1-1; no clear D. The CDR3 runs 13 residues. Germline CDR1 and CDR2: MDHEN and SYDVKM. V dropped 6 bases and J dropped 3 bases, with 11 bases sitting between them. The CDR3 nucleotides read TGTGCCAGCAGGTATCCGAGGGACACTGAAGCTTTCTTT. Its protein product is CASRYPRDTEAFF.